This T cell receptor beta chain was captured in a study of shared clonotypes between healthy human individuals. In the study overall: Each donor's CD4 naive and CD4 memory cells filled three plates apiece, CD8 naive two, and CD8 memory one.

Negatively enriched CD4+ T cells were divided by CD45RA into naive and memory. Libraries were prepared by immunoSEQ multiplex PCR; TCRdb keeps only in-frame clonotypes and omits some of them. The sample has under 550,000 clones, 90% to 96% seen once. The CDR3 covers 15 residues. Germline V gives CDR1 MDHEN, CDR2 SYDVKM. The source is a young woman in good health. The rearrangement uses TRBV28 and TRBJ2-5, with a possible D match to TRBD2 (5 bases). The J call could be wrong; TRBJ2-7 is a better fit for the DNA end. Sequencing was performed on naive CD4+ T cells sorted from blood. Sample subset: CD45RA+ positively selected. The CDR3 loop reads CASSTSEGPSYEQYF. CDR3 nucleotide sequence: TGTGCCAGCAGCACCTCTGAGGGCCCCTCCTACGAGCAGTACTTC.